This T cell receptor beta chain was captured by sequencing in a study of T-cell reconstitution after alpha-beta-depleted transplantation in children. Study-wide points: Several hundred rapidly expanded clones from non-depleted graft cells reportedly supplied alpha-beta T cells about two months post-transplant.

Unique molecular identifiers were incorporated into the prepared TCRbeta library. TCRdb re-analysed the PCR reads in MiXCR, keeping a single row per CDR3 protein. Of more than 85,000 distinct CDR3 sequences listed, approximately 6% were seen once; the top ten hold approximately 6.6%. V lost 5 bases and J 4 bases, leaving 15 bases between the germline ends. The germline CDR1 and CDR2 sequences are SGHTA and FQGNSA. The CDR3 totals 14 residues. This clonotype has a count of ten or more. Its antigen is not identified. This receptor was taken from a female patient aged 2-15 years who had a stem cell transplant for Fanconi anemia, so the T cells may come from the graft donor. The sample was PBMCs, mostly from graft donor cells, taken 60 days after TCRalphabeta/CD19-depleted stem cell transplant. The V and J genes are TRBV7-2 and TRBJ2-7; D possibly corresponds to TRBD1 (6 bases). CDR3 sequence (DNA): TGTGCCAGCAGCCCTTCCGGGACACGTTACGAGCAGTACTTC. Its translation: CASSPSGTRYEQYF.